This TCR beta chain appears in the sequencing data of a study of blood T cell repertoires in COVID-19. Turning to the study itself: T cells, B-cell-depleted T cells, or PBMCs supplied cDNA or gDNA.

CDR1 is SGHDT, CDR2 YYEEEE, per germline. The CDR3 totals 16 residues. The junction had 16 bases not matched to a gene; V was cut back by 5 bases and J by 7 bases. In Seattle, patients joined the study during active infection and were tracked longitudinally. TCRdb keeps only in-frame clones here, not all; method: immunoSEQ multiplex PCR. This sample carries approximately 270,000 clones, around 88% of them seen once, and the ten largest clones take roughly 6.8%. The sequence was obtained from a woman in her 30s with COVID-19, enrolled during active disease. The chain uses TRBV5-6 and TRBJ2-5, with 8 bases matching TRBD2. The specimen was peripheral blood. The CDR3 DNA reads TGTGCCAGCAGTCCCTTTCGGGAGGGATTGTATGGGACCCAGTACTTC. This translates into CASSPFREGLYGTQYF.